This TCR beta chain was sequenced in a study of blood T cell repertoires in COVID-19. The CDR3 sequence is 13 residues long. Libraries were prepared by immunoSEQ multiplex PCR; TCRdb keeps only in-frame clonotypes and omits some of them. This table holds 100,000 to 150,000 clones, roughly 87% found once. The origin of this receptor is a man at least 80 years old with active or convalescent COVID-19. The sequenced sample was peripheral blood. This chain uses TRBV12-3 or TRBV12-4 with TRBJ2-3; TRBD2 agrees at 7 bases. CDR3 sequence: CAGGVSGTDTQYF. The CDR3 DNA sequence: TGTGCTGGGGGGGTATCCGGAACAGATACGCAGTATTTT.